One sample yielded the 18 T cell receptor beta chains listed below, sequenced in a study of T cells in Graves' hyperthyroidism and ophthalmopathy. Amplification of TCR beta CDR3 regions was performed using RNA transcripts as template. First-round RT-PCR targeting the TCR CDR3 was performed with the HTBI primer set. Each CDR3 protein gets one entry after TCRdb re-called the multiplex PCR reads with MiXCR. The data show about 380,000 distinct CDR3 sequences, approximately 12% seen once. Sequencing used blood. The receptor set was obtained from a man aged 30-40 years with Graves' hyperthyroidism that later progressed to Graves' ophthalmopathy.

The chain carries TRBV24-1 and TRBJ1-2, with D unresolved. Germline assignment: CDR1 KGHDR and CDR2 SFDVKD. Between the trimmed V and J ends, which lost 0 bases and 4 bases, there was a span of 8 bases. The CDR3 consists of 14 residues. CDR3 residues: CATSDLDDGYGYTF. The CDR3, as DNA: TGTGCCACCAGTGATTTGGACGACGGCTATGGCTACACCTTC.

This clonotype was recorded at least ten times. This rearrangement joins TRBV6-1 to TRBJ2-7; D unresolved. The CDR3 extends over 12 amino acids. V was pared by 0 bases and J by 1 base, with 1 base between. CDR1 is MNHNS, CDR2 SASEGT, per germline. The CDR3 sequence: CASSEASYEQYF. The CDR3 bases are TGTGCCAGCAGTGAAGCGTCCTACGAGCAGTACTTC.

The CDR3 DNA reads TGTGCCAGCAGCTTAGATAGACTAGGCGAGCAGTTCTTC. Protein product: CASSLDRLGEQFF. This chain connects TRBV11-2 to TRBJ2-1, with a tentative D call TRBD2 (6 bases). Trimming left V 0 bases short and J 10 bases short, with 10 bases between. From germline, CDR1 is SGHAT and CDR2 FQNNGV. The CDR3 loop spans 13 amino acids. The full variable domain, its missing parts supplied by reference TRBV11-2 and TRBJ2-1, is EAGVAQSPRYKIIEKRQSVAFWCNPISGHATLYWYQQILGQGPKLLIQFQNNGVVDDSQLPKDRFSAERLKGVDSTLKIQPAKLEDSAVYLCASSLDRLGEQFFGPGTRLTVL.

The table lists this clonotype with a few counts. The chain joins TRBV5-1 to TRBJ2-7, with D possibly being TRBD1 (6 bases). CDR3 length equals 13 residues. Germline V gene lookup returns CDR1 SGHRS and CDR2 YFSETQ. Trimming removed 4 bases from V and 2 bases from J, with 10 bases in between. In nucleotides, the CDR3 is TGCGCCAGCAGCGCGACAGGAACCTACGAGCAGTACTTC. This sequence encodes CASSATGTYEQYF.

This sequence joins TRBV5-6 and TRBJ2-2, with 10 bases lining up with TRBD1. Germline CDR1 is SGHDT and CDR2 is YYEEEE. This CDR3 spans 18 amino acids. With V trimmed by 0 bases and J by 0 bases, 5 bases remained unmatched. The CDR3 region has the DNA TGTGCCAGCAGCTTGGTGGGGGACAGGGGATCGAACACCGGGGAGCTGTTTTTT. Amino acid sequence: CASSLVGDRGSNTGELFF.

This chain's CDR3 is CASSLEAGGFYGYTF. Here the CDR3 DNA reads TGCGCCAGCAGCTTGGAGGCAGGGGGCTTCTATGGCTACACCTTC. This sequence joins TRBV5-1 and TRBJ1-2; 8 bases are shared with TRBD1. Looked up from germline, CDR1 is SGHRS and CDR2 is YFSETQ. Unmatched junction bases numbered 5, after V lost 0 bases and J lost 4 bases. The CDR3 totals 15 residues.

This clonotype has a handful of counts. The V and J genes are TRBV29-1 and TRBJ1-2, with 8 nucleotides matching TRBD1. The CDR3 sequence is 13 residues long. With 6 bases clipped from V and 3 bases from J, the junction kept 6 bases outside the gene matches. The germline CDR1 and CDR2 sequences are SQVTM and ANQGSEA. CDR3 protein: CSVLRGRDYGYTF. In DNA form, the CDR3 reads TGCAGCGTCCTCAGGGGGCGCGACTATGGCTACACCTTC.

The rearrangement joins TRBV5-1 to TRBJ1-6; D unresolved. Germline CDR1 is SGHRS and CDR2 is YFSETQ. The CDR3 has 16 amino acids. Trimming pared 0 bases from V and 4 bases from J, leaving 11 bases between. CDR3 DNA sequence: TGCGCCAGCAGCTTGGCCGGGCAGGCGTATAATTCACCCCTCCACTTT. This encodes CASSLAGQAYNSPLHF.

This clonotype has ten or more counts. The V and J genes are TRBV5-1 and TRBJ2-1; 8 bases map to TRBD1. In germline, CDR1 is SGHRS, CDR2 YFSETQ. CDR3 length equals 15 residues. The trim removed 1 base at V and 9 bases at J, leaving 9 bases unmatched. The CDR3 sequence: CASSLLDRVSSEQFF. The CDR3 DNA is TGCGCCAGCAGCTTGCTGGACAGGGTTTCTAGTGAGCAGTTCTTC.

This clonotype was counted only a few times. The V and J genes are TRBV6-6 and TRBJ1-4; D uncertain. Germline lookup yields CDR1 MNHNY and CDR2 SVGAGI (reference sequence). V lost 3 bases and J 0 bases, leaving 8 bases between the germline ends. The CDR3 loop spans 15 amino acids. The CDR3 DNA sequence: TGTGCCAGCAGTTATTCCGCTCCAACTAATGAAAAACTGTTTTTT. It codes for CASSYSAPTNEKLFF.

This sequence joins TRBV20-1 and TRBJ1-2, with 11 bases aligning to TRBD1. Germline values: CDR1 DFQATT, CDR2 SNEGSKA (reference sequence). This CDR3 has 11 amino acids. CDR3 DNA sequence: TGCAGAGGACAGGGGGCGCATGGCTACACCTTC. Translation gives CRGQGAHGYTF.

J is TRBJ1-5 and V is TRBV6-1, with D perhaps matching TRBD1 (5 bases). The length of the CDR3 is 16 residues. The germline gives CDR1 MNHNS, CDR2 SASEGT. V lost 6 bases, J lost 4 bases, and 19 bases lay in between. The CDR3 protein is CASRGEGGAPNQPQHF. The CDR3 DNA sequence: TGTGCCAGCAGGGGAGAAGGAGGGGCCCCTAATCAGCCCCAGCATTTT.

This clonotype was observed at least ten times. The genes are TRBV12-3 or TRBV12-4 and TRBJ1-4; D is uncertain. V gave up 6 bases and J gave up 4 bases, with 6 bases separating them. The CDR3 consists of 12 residues. The CDR3 sequence: CASSQSNEKLFF. CDR3 in DNA: TGTGCCAGCAGCCAGAGTAATGAAAAACTGTTTTTT.

V gene TRBV7-6 combines with J gene TRBJ2-4, with 8 bases fitting TRBD2. This CDR3 contains 18 residues. Trimming took 5 bases from V and 1 from J; bases not matched to a gene: 13. Germline CDR1 and CDR2: SGHVS and FNYEAQ. The CDR3 nucleotides read TGTGCCAGCAGCCTTCGGCCGGGGGGGGTCGACGCCAAAAACATTCAGTACTTC. Translation: CASSLRPGGVDAKNIQYF.

This clonotype was observed at least ten times. The chain employs TRBV7-2 and TRBJ1-5, with D unclear. V gave up 5 bases and J gave up 4 bases, with 9 bases separating them. The CDR3 sequence is 13 residues long. CDR1 and CDR2 (germline): SGHTA, FQGNSA. CDR3 sequence reads: CASSRHLNQPQHF. As DNA, the CDR3 is TGTGCCAGCAGCAGACACCTGAATCAGCCCCAGCATTTT.

For this clonotype: Being one base from a much bigger clone, this may be a read error. The V call is TRBV5-1, the J call TRBJ1-5; no clear D gene. The CDR3 runs 15 residues. Germline loops: CDR1 SGHRS, CDR2 YFSETQ. V was shortened by 1 base and J by 0 bases, with 8 bases between the two germline ends. This CDR3 reads CASSLMGDSNQPQHF. Here the CDR3 DNA reads TGCGCCAGCAGCTTGATGGGAGATAGCAATCAGCCCCAGCATTTT.

This clonotype was recorded many times. This chain joins TRBV28 and TRBJ1-4, with D tentatively TRBD1 (5 bases). Trimming left V 2 bases short and J 8 bases short, with 9 bases between. Germline lookup yields CDR1 MDHEN and CDR2 SYDVKM. This CDR3 is built from 13 residues. The CDR3 sequence: CASSLGGKEKLFF. CDR3 coding DNA: TGTGCCAGCAGTTTAGGGGGGAAGGAAAAACTGTTTTTT.

This clonotype has ten or more counts. The rearrangement joins TRBV7-8 to TRBJ2-1, with 9 bases aligning to TRBD1. Germline trimming cut 7 bases from V and 8 bases from J; bases unmatched to any gene: 12. From germline, CDR1 is SGHVS and CDR2 FQNEAQ. The CDR3 extends over 15 amino acids. CDR3 residues: CASNHFRDRVDEQFF. As DNA, the CDR3 is TGTGCCAGCAACCATTTCCGGGACAGGGTCGATGAGCAGTTCTTC.